These 9 T cell receptor beta chains originate from one sample sequenced in a study of early T cells in non-severe SARS-CoV-2 infection. TCRdb ran MiXCR on the 5' RACE reads and lists one entry per CDR3 protein. The sample contains 100,000 or so distinct CDR3 sequences, under 15% of which appear only once. Sequences were obtained from whole blood. These receptors were taken from an adult who was a healthcare worker with PCR-confirmed SARS-CoV-2 infection or an uninfected control (not recorded which).

The chain combines TRBV7-2 with TRBJ2-6; D not certain. The V gene's germline CDR1 is SGHTA and CDR2 FQGNSA. The CDR3 spans 17 residues. V was pared by 3 bases and J by 0 bases, with 12 bases between. The CDR3 reads CASSLNPMNSGANVLTF. DNA of the CDR3: TGTGCCAGCAGCTTGAACCCGATGAACTCTGGGGCCAACGTCCTGACTTTC.

In this sample, this clonotype turned up many times. The rearrangement joins TRBV20-1 to TRBJ2-1; D is unresolved. Germline CDR1 is DFQATT and CDR2 is SNEGSKA (reference sequence). The CDR3 is 15 residues long. Between the trimmed V and J ends, which lost 3 bases and 5 bases, there was a span of 17 bases. In DNA form, the CDR3 reads TGCAGTGCTAGTGGTCCGTTCGGCTCTGACAATGAGCAGTTCTTC. Translated, it gives CSASGPFGSDNEQFF.

Ten or more counts support this clonotype. V is TRBV24-1 and J is TRBJ2-1; tentatively, D is TRBD1 (5 bases). The CDR3 contains 16 residues. Germline values: CDR1 KGHDR, CDR2 SFDVKD. V lost 6 bases, J lost 5 bases, and 19 bases lay in between. CDR3 in DNA: TGTGCCACCAGTAAAACGGGCCAAGGGGCCAACAATGAGCAGTTCTTC. Translating gives CATSKTGQGANNEQFF.

The gene calls are TRBV28 and TRBJ2-5; D is ambiguous. This CDR3 is built from 13 residues. The V end lost 3 bases, the J end lost 2 bases, and 7 bases lay between the germline ends. Germline loops: CDR1 MDHEN, CDR2 SYDVKM. As DNA, the CDR3 is TGTGCCAGCAGTTTTCCAGAACAAGAGACCCAGTACTTC. This translates into CASSFPEQETQYF.

The chain uses TRBV14 and TRBJ2-7, with D unresolved. Germline V gene data show CDR1 as SGHDN and CDR2 as FVKESK. The CDR3 covers 16 residues. V was cut by 2 bases and J by 2 bases, with 16 bases left in between. CDR3 bases: TGTGCCAGCAGCCAAACTTTGGGCGGATTTCCCTACGAGCAGTACTTC. Translation gives CASSQTLGGFPYEQYF.

This clonotype was recorded once. This chain uses TRBV5-6 with TRBJ2-1; D might be TRBD1 (6 bases). Trimming cost V 4 bases and J 8 bases, with 19 bases left between them. The CDR3 loop spans 15 amino acids. Germline V gene lookup returns CDR1 SGHDT and CDR2 YYEEEE. The CDR3 bases are TGTGCCAGCAGCCGCAAGCGGACAGATTGGGATGAGCAGTTCTTC. Its protein product is CASSRKRTDWDEQFF. Together with reference TRBV5-6 and TRBJ2-1, the CDR3 gives the full variable domain: DAGVTQSPTHLIKTRGQQVTLRCSPKSGHDTVSWYQQALGQGPQFIFQYYEEEERQRGNFPDRFSGHQFPNYSSELNVNALLLGDSALYLCASSRKRTDWDEQFFGPGTRLTVL.

Note on this clonotype: Just one base apart from a much larger clone, this may be a read error. V usage is TRBV7-2 and J usage is TRBJ2-1; unclear D gene. CDR1 is SGHTA, CDR2 FQGNSA, per germline. This CDR3 has 14 amino acids. With 5 bases removed from V and 2 bases from J, the gap between germline ends came to 10 bases. The CDR3 here is CASSQDPTYNEQFF. Here the CDR3 DNA reads TGTGCCAGCAGCCAAGACCCCACCTACAATGAGCAGTTCTTC.

This clonotype was seen a few times. The genes are TRBV18 and TRBJ2-2; 8 nucleotides line up with TRBD2. The CDR3 runs 16 residues. Looked up from germline, CDR1 is KGHSH and CDR2 is LQKENI. V dropped 0 bases and J dropped 6; count of bases not matched to a gene: 6. This chain's CDR3 is CASSPPSGRVSGELFF. The CDR3 DNA follows: TGTGCCAGCTCACCACCGAGCGGGAGAGTGTCCGGGGAGCTGTTTTTT.

The rearrangement links TRBV12-3 or TRBV12-4 to TRBJ1-4, with TRBD1 matching 10 bases. J gave up 7 bases and V 6 bases, and 5 bases lay outside the gene matches. The CDR3 totals 14 residues. The CDR3 region has the DNA TGTGCCAGCAGCCCGAGGGACAGGGGTGAAAAACTGTTTTTT. Translating gives CASSPRDRGEKLFF.